Each of the 26 T cell receptor beta chains below was sequenced from the same sample in a study of blood T cell repertoires in COVID-19. Clones were read by immunoSEQ multiplex PCR, and TCRdb kept only the in-frame ones, dropping some. The profile covers 160,000 or so clones, with about 77% appearing a single time and 11% to 15% taken by the ten largest. The material sequenced was peripheral blood. These receptor sequences come from a woman of 80 years or more with acute or convalescent COVID-19.

The genes are TRBV19 and TRBJ2-7; 13 bases map to TRBD2. The J segment lost 5 bases and the V segment lost 5 bases, leaving 9 bases of the junction unmatched. The CDR3 sequence is 16 residues long. In germline, CDR1 is LNHDA, CDR2 SQIVND (reference sequence). Here the CDR3 reads CASSVGLAGVINEQYF. CDR3 in DNA: TGTGCCAGTAGTGTCGGACTAGCGGGAGTGATTAACGAGCAGTACTTC.

This clone was picked up one time. The chain employs TRBV5-4 and TRBJ2-4; 10 bases fit TRBD2. Germline V gene data show CDR1 as SGHNT and CDR2 as YYREEE (reference sequence). Trimming at V came to 4 bases and at J to 5 bases, leaving 6 bases not matched to a gene. There are 15 residues in the CDR3. The CDR3 bases are TGTGCCAGCAGCACCGACGGACTAGCGGAAAACATTCAGTACTTC. It codes for CASSTDGLAENIQYF.

On this clone: Other nucleotide sequences in the sample specify the same CDR3. The J gene is TRBJ1-5, the V gene TRBV5-4; D possibly corresponds to TRBD1 (5 bases). The CDR3 totals 13 residues. CDR1 and CDR2 (germline): SGHNT, YYREEE (reference sequence). The germline V and J ends were trimmed by 0 bases and 7 bases, with 8 bases remaining between them. The CDR3 loop is CASSLGGDQPQHF. For the CDR3, the DNA is TGTGCCAGCAGCTTGGGCGGGGACCAGCCCCAGCATTTT.

The rearrangement joins TRBV30 to TRBJ1-2; D call uncertain. V lost 0 bases, J lost 5 bases, and 10 bases lay in between. This CDR3 region has 13 residues. CDR1 and CDR2 from the germline V gene are GTSNPN and SVGIG (reference sequence). The CDR3 region is CAWSVSGVYGYTF. CDR3 DNA sequence: TGTGCCTGGAGTGTAAGCGGAGTATATGGCTACACCTTC.

This clone was detected a few times. This chain connects TRBV27 to TRBJ2-7; D is possibly TRBD2 (5 bases). V was trimmed by 5 bases and J by 0 bases, leaving 14 bases between them. CDR1 and CDR2 (germline): MNHEY, SMNVEV (reference sequence). The CDR3 runs 15 residues. DNA for the CDR3: TGTGCCAGCAGTCCAGGACGGGGTTACTCCTACGAGCAGTACTTC. This sequence encodes CASSPGRGYSYEQYF.

In its sample, this clone was seen a few times. The chain uses TRBV30 and TRBJ2-7, with 10 bases that match TRBD1. The CDR3 loop spans 14 amino acids. V was pared by 4 bases and J by 3 bases, with 6 bases of the junction left unmatched. Per germline, CDR1 GTSNPN and CDR2 SVGIG (reference sequence). CDR3 nucleotides: TGTGCCTGGACCAACCGGGACAGGGGCTACGAGCAGTACTTC. Translating it yields CAWTNRDRGYEQYF. Drawing the rest from reference TRBV30 and TRBJ2-7, the complete variable domain is SQTIHQWPATLVQPVGSPLSLECTVEGTSNPNLYWYRQAAGRGLQLLFYSVGIGQISSEVPQNLSASRPQDRQFILSSKKLLLSDSGFYLCAWTNRDRGYEQYFGPGTRLTVT.

The chain links TRBV12-3 or TRBV12-4 to TRBJ2-7; maybe TRBD1 (6 bases). The CDR3 sequence is 12 residues long. V was pared by 7 bases and J by 4 bases, with 11 bases between. CDR3 nucleotide sequence: TGTGCCAGCACCTCGAGGGGGTACGAGCAGTACTTC. It codes for CASTSRGYEQYF.

The rearrangement links TRBV7-9 to TRBJ2-1; D is ambiguous. Trimming took 5 bases from V and 6 from J, leaving 8 bases between them. This CDR3 is 12 amino acids long. Germline V gene lookup returns CDR1 SEHNR and CDR2 FQNEAQ (reference sequence). This chain's CDR3 is CASSPYSNEQFF. The CDR3 DNA is TGTGCCAGCAGCCCCTATAGCAATGAGCAGTTCTTC.

This chain links TRBV28 with TRBJ1-1; 10 nucleotides align to TRBD1. CDR1 is MDHEN and CDR2 is SYDVKM in the germline V gene. Trimming took 5 bases from V and 4 from J; bases not matched to a gene: 10. The CDR3 runs to 16 residues. CDR3 in DNA: TGTGCCAGCAGTCTGGCCGGGACAGGGGCAAGCACTGAAGCTTTCTTT. This encodes CASSLAGTGASTEAFF.

The J gene is TRBJ1-6, the V gene TRBV20-1, with D unclear. CDR1 is DFQATT and CDR2 is SNEGSKA in the germline V gene (reference sequence). Deletions cut 6 bases from V and 10 bases from J, with 10 bases between. This CDR3 spans 11 amino acids. The chain's CDR3 is CSAGGGSPLHF. In nucleotides, the CDR3 is TGCAGTGCCGGCGGAGGCTCACCCCTCCACTTT.

The chain employs TRBV6-5 and TRBJ2-3; D not resolved. Germline loops: CDR1 MNHEY, CDR2 SVGAGI. With 4 bases removed from V and 6 bases from J, the gap between germline ends came to 8 bases. The CDR3 runs 12 residues. Here the CDR3 DNA reads TGTGCCAGCAGTTCGACTGGGGATACGCAGTATTTT. Encoded protein: CASSSTGDTQYF.

The chain links TRBV6-5 to TRBJ2-7; 11 bases map to TRBD2. Per germline, CDR1 MNHEY and CDR2 SVGAGI. This CDR3 has 14 amino acids. With 7 bases clipped from V and 2 bases from J, the junction kept 4 bases outside the gene matches. CDR3 region: CASTTSGVPYEQYF. CDR3 in DNA: TGTGCCAGCACGACTAGCGGGGTTCCCTACGAGCAGTACTTC.

Written as DNA, the CDR3 is TGTGCCAGCAGCGATACTAGCGGGAGGTACGAGCAGTACTTC. The encoded protein is CASSDTSGRYEQYF. The chain links TRBV11-2 to TRBJ2-7; 12 positions agree with TRBD2. V lost 5 bases to trimming and J lost 4 bases; unmatched junction nucleotides: 3. Germline V CDR1 and CDR2: SGHAT, FQNNGV. There are 14 residues in the CDR3. Looking up the rest from reference TRBV11-2 and TRBJ2-7 gives the full variable domain: EAGVAQSPRYKIIEKRQSVAFWCNPISGHATLYWYQQILGQGPKLLIQFQNNGVVDDSQLPKDRFSAERLKGVDSTLKIQPAKLEDSAVYLCASSDTSGRYEQYFGPGTRLTVT.

The CDR3 DNA is TGTGCCAGCAGCGCCGGGACAGGGGGCGCAGGGATGGCTTTCTTT. Translation gives CASSAGTGGAGMAFF. The V gene is TRBV11-2, the J gene TRBJ1-1; TRBD1 agrees at 12 bases. CDR3 length: 15 amino acids. CDR1 and CDR2 from the germline V gene are SGHAT and FQNNGV. V shed 5 bases, J shed 11 bases, and the junction held 12 bases outside the gene matches.

This clone has ten or more counts. DNA for the CDR3: TGCGCCAGCAGCTTCCTCCAGCGGGACTCCAATGAGCAGTTCTTC. Residues: CASSFLQRDSNEQFF. The chain uses TRBV5-1 and TRBJ2-1; 7 nucleotides agree with TRBD2. The length of the CDR3 is 15 residues. The V gene's germline CDR1 is SGHRS and CDR2 YFSETQ. The V gene end was trimmed by 2 bases and the J gene end by 6 bases; junction bases not matched to a gene: 8.

The chain has TRBV7-3 and TRBJ2-1, with 13 bases matching TRBD2. J lost 5 bases, V lost 4 bases, and 2 bases had no gene match. This CDR3 comprises 15 residues. CDR1 is SGHTA and CDR2 is FQGTGA in the germline V gene. CDR3 protein: CASSSGLAGNNEQFF. The CDR3 DNA sequence: TGTGCCAGCAGCTCGGGACTAGCGGGAAACAATGAGCAGTTCTTC.

CDR3 bases: TGTGCCAGCAGCTTAGGCGGGAGTAGGACCGGGGAGCTGTTTTTT. This translates into CASSLGGSRTGELFF. This chain joins TRBV11-3 and TRBJ2-2; 7 bases line up with TRBD2. The CDR3 length is 15 residues. The V and J ends lost 1 base and 5 bases, in that order; junction bases with no gene match: 4. Per the germline V gene, CDR1 is SGHNT and CDR2 is YENEEA.

J is TRBJ1-4 and V is TRBV29-1, with 9 nucleotides matching TRBD1. Germline V gives CDR1 SQVTM, CDR2 ANQGSEA. V lost 6 bases to trimming and J lost 14 bases; unmatched junction nucleotides: 13. This CDR3 comprises 13 residues. As DNA, the CDR3 is TGCAGCGTCGAACCGGGACAGGGTTTGGGTCTGTTTTTT. The encoded protein is CSVEPGQGLGLFF.

V and J are TRBV5-1 and TRBJ1-6, with a tentative D call TRBD1 (5 bases). The CDR3 contains 16 residues. CDR1 SGHRS and CDR2 YFSETQ come from the germline V gene. Trimming shortened V by 6 bases and J by 0 bases, and 13 bases separated the two germline ends. The CDR3 loop is CASTSGGSSYNSPLHF. The DNA for the CDR3 is TGCGCCAGCACTAGCGGGGGAAGCTCCTATAATTCACCCCTCCACTTT.

The chain combines TRBV3-1 (or the pseudogene TRBV3-2) with TRBJ2-3, with 8 nucleotides matching TRBD2. This CDR3 is 16 amino acids long. CDR1 and CDR2 from the germline V gene are LGHDT and YNNKEL (reference sequence). Trimming at V came to 3 bases and at J to 3 bases, leaving 8 bases not matched to a gene. The CDR3 reads CASSHSPAGGTDTQYF. In nucleotides, the CDR3 is TGTGCCAGCAGCCATTCTCCCGCGGGGGGTACAGATACGCAGTATTTT.

The V gene is TRBV27, the J gene TRBJ1-1, with D tentatively TRBD1 (5 bases). This CDR3 is 14 amino acids long. V lost 2 bases, J lost 9 bases, and 16 bases lay in between. The germline V gene has CDR1 MNHEY and CDR2 SMNVEV (reference sequence). The CDR3 DNA reads as TGTGCCAGCAGTTTAACACGGACATCCCCTAAAGCTTTCTTT. It yields the protein CASSLTRTSPKAFF.

The rearrangement links TRBV27 to TRBJ1-2; the match to TRBD1 covers 9 bases. Germline CDR1 and CDR2: MNHEY and SMNVEV (reference sequence). V gave up 8 bases and J gave up 5 bases; unmatched junction bases: 15. The CDR3 spans 16 residues. DNA of the CDR3: TGTGCCAGCGGCGCGGGGTGGGGACAGGGTGAATATGGCTACACCTTC. Translation gives CASGAGWGQGEYGYTF.

This clone was counted only a few times. The chain is built from TRBV4-1 and TRBJ2-3; a possible D gene is TRBD2 (7 bases). CDR3 size: 15 residues. Germline-derived CDR1 and CDR2 are MGHRA and YSYEKL. V lost 3 bases and J 2 bases, leaving 12 bases between the germline ends. The CDR3 reads CASSQGGHTTDTQYF. The CDR3 DNA reads TGCGCCAGCAGCCAGGGGGGGCACACCACAGATACGCAGTATTTT.

The J gene is TRBJ2-7, the V gene TRBV2; TRBD1 agrees at 10 bases. Germline V gene data show CDR1 as SNHLY and CDR2 as FYNNEI. The CDR3 totals 15 residues. V gave up 5 bases and J gave up 6 bases; unmatched junction bases: 10. CDR3 DNA sequence: TGTGCCAGCAGTCGAGGACAGGGGGGACAGGGCGAGCAGTACTTC. This codes for CASSRGQGGQGEQYF.

V gene TRBV5-1 combines with J gene TRBJ2-1, with 10 bases matching TRBD2. CDR1 is SGHRS, CDR2 YFSETQ, per germline. Trimming cost V 5 bases and J 9 bases; bases outside gene matches: 5. The CDR3 loop spans 13 amino acids. For the CDR3, the DNA is TGCGCCAGCAGTCGGACTAGCGGCCGTGAGCAGTTCTTC. It yields the protein CASSRTSGREQFF.

This sequence joins TRBV2 and TRBJ1-5, with 7 nucleotides matching TRBD1. V lost 5 bases and J lost 3; bases outside the gene matches: 7. The CDR3 is made up of 15 amino acids. CDR1 SNHLY and CDR2 FYNNEI come from the germline V gene. The DNA for the CDR3 is TGTGCCAGCAGTCCAGGGGGAAAGAACAATCAGCCCCAGCATTTT. Its protein product is CASSPGGKNNQPQHF.